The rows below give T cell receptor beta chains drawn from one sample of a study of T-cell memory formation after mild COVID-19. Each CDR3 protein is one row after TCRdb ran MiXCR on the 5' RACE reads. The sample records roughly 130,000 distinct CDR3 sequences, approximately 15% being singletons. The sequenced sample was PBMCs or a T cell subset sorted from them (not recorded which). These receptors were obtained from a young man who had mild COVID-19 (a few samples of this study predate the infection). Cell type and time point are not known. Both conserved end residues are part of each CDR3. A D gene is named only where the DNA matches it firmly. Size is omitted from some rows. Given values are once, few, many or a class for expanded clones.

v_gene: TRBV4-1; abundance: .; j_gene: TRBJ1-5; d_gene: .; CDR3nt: TGCGCCAGCAGCCAAGACAGGGATACGCAGCCCCAGCATTTT; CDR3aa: CASSQDRDTQPQHF
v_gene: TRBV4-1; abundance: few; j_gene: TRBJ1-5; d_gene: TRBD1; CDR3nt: TGCGCCAGCAGCCACCAGACAGGGGGCCGTCAGCCCCAGCATTTT; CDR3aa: CASSHQTGGRQPQHF
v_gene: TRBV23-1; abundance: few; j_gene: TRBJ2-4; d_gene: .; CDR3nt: TGCGCCAGCAGTAGGGCCACAGGGACCAAAAACATTCAGTACTTC; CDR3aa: CASSRATGTKNIQYF
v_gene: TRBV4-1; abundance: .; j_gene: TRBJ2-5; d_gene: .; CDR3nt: TGCGCCAGCAGCCAAGCATACCCAATGGGGGAGACCCAGTACTTC; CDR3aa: CASSQAYPMGETQYF
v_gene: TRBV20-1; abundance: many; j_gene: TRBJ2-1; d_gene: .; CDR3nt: TGCAGTGCTTCCCGGACTCCCAGGGATGAGCAGTTCTTC; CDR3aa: CSASRTPRDEQFF
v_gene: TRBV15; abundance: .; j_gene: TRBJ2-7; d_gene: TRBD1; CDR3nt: TGTGCCACCAGCAGAGCGAGGACAGGGGGGGACGAGCAGTACTTC; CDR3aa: CATSRARTGGDEQYF
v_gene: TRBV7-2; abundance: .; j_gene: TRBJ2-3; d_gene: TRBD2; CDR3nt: TGTGCCAGCCGCTCCCCAGCGGGGGCCGGCCATACGCAGTATTTT; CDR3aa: CASRSPAGAGHTQYF
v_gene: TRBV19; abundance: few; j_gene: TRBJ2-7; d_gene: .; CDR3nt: TGTGCCAGTAGTATTTCTAGGACAGAGGTTGACGAGCAGTACTTC; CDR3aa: CASSISRTEVDEQYF
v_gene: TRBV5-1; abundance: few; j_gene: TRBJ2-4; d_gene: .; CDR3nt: TGCGCCAGCAGCCTGAGGGGGGACACGGGGGCGGCCAAAAACATTCAGTACTTC; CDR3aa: CASSLRGDTGAAKNIQYF
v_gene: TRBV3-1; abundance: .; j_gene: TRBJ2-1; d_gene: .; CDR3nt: TGTGCCAGCAGCCCGGGATTTCCCGAGGCGGATGAGCAGTTCTTC; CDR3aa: CASSPGFPEADEQFF
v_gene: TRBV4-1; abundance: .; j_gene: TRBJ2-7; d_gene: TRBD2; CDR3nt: TGCGCCAGCAGCCAAAATATTCTAGCGGGGGGTCCCAAGGACGAGCAGTACTTC; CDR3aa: CASSQNILAGGPKDEQYF
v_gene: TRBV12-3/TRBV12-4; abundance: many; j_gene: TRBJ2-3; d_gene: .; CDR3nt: TGTGCCAGCAGTTTCCGGGACTCCGCAGATACGCAGTATTTT; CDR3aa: CASSFRDSADTQYF
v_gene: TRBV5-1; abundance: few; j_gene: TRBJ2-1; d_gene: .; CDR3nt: TGCGCCAGCAGCTCCTCCTCGAGTCTGGGCCCGGGGGAGTTCTTC; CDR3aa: CASSSSSSLGPGEFF
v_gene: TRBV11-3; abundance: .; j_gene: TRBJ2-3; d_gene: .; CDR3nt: TGTGCCAGCAGCTTCCCAGGCACAGATACGCAGTATTTT; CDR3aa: CASSFPGTDTQYF
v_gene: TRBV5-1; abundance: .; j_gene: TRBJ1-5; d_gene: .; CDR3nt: TGCGCCAGCAGCATCCAGGGATCACAGCCCCAGCATTTT; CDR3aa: CASSIQGSQPQHF
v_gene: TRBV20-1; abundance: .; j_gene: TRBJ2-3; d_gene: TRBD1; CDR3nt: TGCAGTGCCCCAGGACAGGGGGCAGATACGCAGTATTTT; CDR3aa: CSAPGQGADTQYF
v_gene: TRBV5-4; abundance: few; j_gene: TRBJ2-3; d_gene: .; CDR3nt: TGTGCCAGCAGCTTGATAGCCACCTCCTTCACAGATACGCAGTATTTT; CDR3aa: CASSLIATSFTDTQYF
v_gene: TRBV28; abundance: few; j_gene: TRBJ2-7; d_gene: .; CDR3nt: TGTGCCAGCAGCCCTTGGGGGGCAGGCCTCGAGCAGTACTTC; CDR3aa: CASSPWGAGLEQYF
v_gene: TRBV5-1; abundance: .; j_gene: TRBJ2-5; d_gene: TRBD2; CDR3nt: TGCGCCAGCAGCTTGGGGTCGGTAGCGGGGGGATTCCAAGAGACCCAGTACTTC; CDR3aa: CASSLGSVAGGFQETQYF
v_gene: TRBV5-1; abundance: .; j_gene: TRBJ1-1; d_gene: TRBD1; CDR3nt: TGCGCCAGCAGCACCCAGACAGGGACCCACACTGAAGCTTTCTTT; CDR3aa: CASSTQTGTHTEAFF
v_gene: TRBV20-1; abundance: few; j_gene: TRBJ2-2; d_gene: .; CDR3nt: TGCAGTGCTAGATCGGGCCGGATGGCCGGGGAGCTGTTTTTT; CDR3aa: CSARSGRMAGELFF
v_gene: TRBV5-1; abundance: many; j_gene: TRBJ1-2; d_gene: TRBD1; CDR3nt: TGCGCCAGCAGCTCGGGACAGGGGGCGCCTTTGGGCGGCTACACCTTC; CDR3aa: CASSSGQGAPLGGYTF